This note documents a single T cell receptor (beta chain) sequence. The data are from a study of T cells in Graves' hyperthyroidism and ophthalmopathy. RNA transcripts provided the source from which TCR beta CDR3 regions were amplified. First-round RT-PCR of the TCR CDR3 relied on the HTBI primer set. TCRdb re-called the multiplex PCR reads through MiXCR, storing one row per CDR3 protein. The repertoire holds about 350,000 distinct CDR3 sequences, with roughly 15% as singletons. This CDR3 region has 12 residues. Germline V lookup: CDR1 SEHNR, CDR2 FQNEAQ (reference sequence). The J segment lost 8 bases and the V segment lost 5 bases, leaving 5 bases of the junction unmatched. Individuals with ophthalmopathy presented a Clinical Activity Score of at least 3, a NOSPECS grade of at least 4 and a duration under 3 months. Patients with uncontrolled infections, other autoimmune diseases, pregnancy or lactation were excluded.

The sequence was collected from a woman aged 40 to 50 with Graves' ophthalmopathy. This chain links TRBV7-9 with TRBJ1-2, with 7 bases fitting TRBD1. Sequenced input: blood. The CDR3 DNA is TGTGCCAGCAGCGGGGGGACAGACGGCTACACCTTC. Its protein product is CASSGGTDGYTF. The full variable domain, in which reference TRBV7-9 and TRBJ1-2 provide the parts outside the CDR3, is DTGVSQNPRHKITKRGQNVTFRCDPISEHNRLYWYRQTLGQGPEFLTYFQNEAQLEKSRLLSDRFSAERPKGSFSTLEIQRTEQGDSAMYLCASSGGTDGYTFGSGTRLTVV.